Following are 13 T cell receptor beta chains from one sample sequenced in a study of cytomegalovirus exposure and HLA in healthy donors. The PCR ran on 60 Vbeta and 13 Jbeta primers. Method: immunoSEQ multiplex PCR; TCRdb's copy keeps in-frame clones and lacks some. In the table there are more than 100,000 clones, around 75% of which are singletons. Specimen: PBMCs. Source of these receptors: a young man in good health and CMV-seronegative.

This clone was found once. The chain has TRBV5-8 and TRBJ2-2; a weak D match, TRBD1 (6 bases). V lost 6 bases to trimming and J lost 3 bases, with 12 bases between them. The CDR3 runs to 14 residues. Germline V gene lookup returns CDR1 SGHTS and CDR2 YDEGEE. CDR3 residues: CASKLHRDTGELFF. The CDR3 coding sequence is TGTGCCAGCAAGCTCCACAGGGACACCGGGGAGCTGTTTTTT.

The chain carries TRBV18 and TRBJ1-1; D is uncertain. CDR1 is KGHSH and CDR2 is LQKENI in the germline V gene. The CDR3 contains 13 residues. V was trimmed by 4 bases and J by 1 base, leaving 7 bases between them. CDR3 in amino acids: CASSLHRNTEAFF. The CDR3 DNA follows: TGTGCCAGCTCACTACATCGGAACACTGAAGCTTTCTTT.

The CDR3 bases are TGCGCCAGCAGCTTGAATGAACAGGGGCCAACCGGGGAGCTGTTTTTT. Amino acids: CASSLNEQGPTGELFF. The V and J genes are TRBV5-1 and TRBJ2-2; 7 nucleotides match TRBD1. The CDR3 is 16 amino acids. Trimming at V came to 1 base and at J to 5 bases, leaving 8 bases not matched to a gene. Germline V lookup: CDR1 SGHRS, CDR2 YFSETQ.

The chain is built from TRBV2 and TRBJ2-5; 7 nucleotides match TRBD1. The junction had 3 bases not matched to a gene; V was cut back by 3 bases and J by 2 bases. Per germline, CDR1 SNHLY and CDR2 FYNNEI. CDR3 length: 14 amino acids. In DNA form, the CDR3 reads TGTGCCAGCAGTGAGACAGGGTGGCAAGAGACCCAGTACTTC. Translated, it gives CASSETGWQETQYF. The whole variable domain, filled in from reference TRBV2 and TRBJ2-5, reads EPEVTQTPSHQVTQMGQEVILRCVPISNHLYFYWYRQILGQKVEFLVSFYNNEISEKSEIFDDQFSVERPDGSNFTLKIRSTKLEDSAMYFCASSETGWQETQYFGPGTRLLVL.

CDR3 DNA sequence: TGTGCCTGGAGTGTACCCCATCGAGTGCAAGCTTTCTTT. It translates to CAWSVPHRVQAFF. The rearrangement joins TRBV30 to TRBJ1-1, with no clear D. V lost 0 bases, J lost 9 bases, and 14 bases lay in between. The length of the CDR3 is 13 residues. Germline V gene data show CDR1 as GTSNPN and CDR2 as SVGIG (reference sequence).

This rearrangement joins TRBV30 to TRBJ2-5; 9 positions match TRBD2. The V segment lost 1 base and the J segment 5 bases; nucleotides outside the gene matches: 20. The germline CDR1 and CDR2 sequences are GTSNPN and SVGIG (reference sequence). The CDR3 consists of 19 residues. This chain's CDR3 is CAWSGPLVAGGRVGETQYF. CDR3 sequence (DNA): TGTGCCTGGAGTGGTCCCCTGGTGGCGGGGGGGCGGGTGGGGGAGACCCAGTACTTC.

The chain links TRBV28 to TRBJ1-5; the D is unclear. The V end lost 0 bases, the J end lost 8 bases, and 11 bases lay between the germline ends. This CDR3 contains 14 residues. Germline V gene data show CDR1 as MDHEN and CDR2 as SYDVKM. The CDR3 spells CASSLWQAGKPQHF. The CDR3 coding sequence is TGTGCCAGCAGTTTATGGCAGGCCGGGAAGCCCCAGCATTTT. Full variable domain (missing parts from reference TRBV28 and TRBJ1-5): DVKVTQSSRYLVKRTGEKVFLECVQDMDHENMFWYRQDPGLGLRLIYFSYDVKMKEKGDIPEGYSVSREKKERFSLILESASTNQTSMYLCASSLWQAGKPQHFGDGTRLSIL.

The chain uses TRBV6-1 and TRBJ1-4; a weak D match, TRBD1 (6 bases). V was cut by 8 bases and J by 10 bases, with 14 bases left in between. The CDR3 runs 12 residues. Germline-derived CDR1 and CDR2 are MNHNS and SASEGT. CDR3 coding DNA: TGTGCCAGCTCTTTGGACAGCCCAAAACTGTTTTTT. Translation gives CASSLDSPKLFF.

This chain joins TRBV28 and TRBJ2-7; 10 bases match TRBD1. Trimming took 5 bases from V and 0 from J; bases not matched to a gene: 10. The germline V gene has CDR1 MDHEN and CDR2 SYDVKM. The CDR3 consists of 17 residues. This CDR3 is CASSPTPWTGGSYEQYF. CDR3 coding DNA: TGTGCCAGCAGTCCTACACCCTGGACAGGGGGCTCCTACGAGCAGTACTTC.

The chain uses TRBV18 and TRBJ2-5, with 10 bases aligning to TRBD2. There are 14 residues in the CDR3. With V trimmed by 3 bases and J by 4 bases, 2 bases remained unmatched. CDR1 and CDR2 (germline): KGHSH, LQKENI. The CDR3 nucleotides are TGTGCCAGCTCACCGAGCGGGGGGGGAGAGACCCAGTACTTC. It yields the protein CASSPSGGGETQYF.

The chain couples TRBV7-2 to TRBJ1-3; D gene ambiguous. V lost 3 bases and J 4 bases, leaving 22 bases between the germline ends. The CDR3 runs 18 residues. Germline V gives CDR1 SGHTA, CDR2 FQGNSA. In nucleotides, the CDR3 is TGTGCCAGCAGCTTGACGCGGGCCGCCCTAGGGTTCGGAAACACCATATATTTT. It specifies CASSLTRAALGFGNTIYF.

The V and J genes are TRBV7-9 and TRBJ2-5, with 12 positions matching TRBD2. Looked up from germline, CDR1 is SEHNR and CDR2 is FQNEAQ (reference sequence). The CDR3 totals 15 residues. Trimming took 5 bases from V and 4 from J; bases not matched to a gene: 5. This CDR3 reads CASSASGGVRETQYF. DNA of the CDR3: TGTGCCAGCAGCGCTAGCGGGGGGGTACGAGAGACCCAGTACTTC.

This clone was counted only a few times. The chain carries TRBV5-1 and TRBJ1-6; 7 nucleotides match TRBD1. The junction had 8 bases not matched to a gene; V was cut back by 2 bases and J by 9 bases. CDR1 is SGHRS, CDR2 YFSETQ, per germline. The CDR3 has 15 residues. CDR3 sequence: CASSLQGPPGSPLHF. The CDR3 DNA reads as TGCGCCAGCAGCTTACAGGGGCCACCTGGTTCACCCCTCCACTTT. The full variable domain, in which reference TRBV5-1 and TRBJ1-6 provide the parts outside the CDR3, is KAGVTQTPRYLIKTRGQQVTLSCSPISGHRSVSWYQQTPGQGLQFLFEYFSETQRNKGNFPGRFSGRQFSNSRSEMNVSTLELGDSALYLCASSLQGPPGSPLHFGNGTRLTVT.